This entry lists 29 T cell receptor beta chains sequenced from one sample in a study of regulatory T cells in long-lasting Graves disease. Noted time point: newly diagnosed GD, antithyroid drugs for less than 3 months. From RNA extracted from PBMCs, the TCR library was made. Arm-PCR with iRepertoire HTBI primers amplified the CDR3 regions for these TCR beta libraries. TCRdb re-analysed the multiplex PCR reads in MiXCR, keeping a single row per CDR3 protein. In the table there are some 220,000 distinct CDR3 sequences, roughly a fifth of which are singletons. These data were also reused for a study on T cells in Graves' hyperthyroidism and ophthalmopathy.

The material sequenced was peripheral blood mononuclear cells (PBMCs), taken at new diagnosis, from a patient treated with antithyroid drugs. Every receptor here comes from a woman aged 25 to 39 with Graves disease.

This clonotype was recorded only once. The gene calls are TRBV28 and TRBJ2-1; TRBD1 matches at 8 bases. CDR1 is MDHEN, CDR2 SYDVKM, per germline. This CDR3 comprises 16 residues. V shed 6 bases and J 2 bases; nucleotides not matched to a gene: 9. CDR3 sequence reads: CASSLTGAIPYNEQFF. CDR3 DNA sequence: TGTGCCAGCAGCCTGACAGGGGCGATCCCCTACAATGAGCAGTTCTTC.

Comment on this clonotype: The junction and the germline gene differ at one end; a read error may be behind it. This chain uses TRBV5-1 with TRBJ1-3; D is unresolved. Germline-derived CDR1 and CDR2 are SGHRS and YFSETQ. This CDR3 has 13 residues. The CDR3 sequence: CASSLNFRNNIYF. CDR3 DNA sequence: TGCGCCAGCAGCTTGAACTTCAGAAACAACATATATTTT.

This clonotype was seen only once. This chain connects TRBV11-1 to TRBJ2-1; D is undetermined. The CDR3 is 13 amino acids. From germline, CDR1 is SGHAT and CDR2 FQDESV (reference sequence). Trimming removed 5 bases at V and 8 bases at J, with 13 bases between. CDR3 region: CASSIKPRDEQFF. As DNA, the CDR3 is TGTGCCAGCAGCATCAAACCCCGTGATGAGCAGTTCTTC.

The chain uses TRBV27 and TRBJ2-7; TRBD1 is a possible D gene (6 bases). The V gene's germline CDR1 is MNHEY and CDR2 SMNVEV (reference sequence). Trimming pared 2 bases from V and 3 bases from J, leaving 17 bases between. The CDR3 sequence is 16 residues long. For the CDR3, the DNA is TGTGCCAGCAGTTTAGAGACCGGGACAAACTACTACGAGCAGTACTTC. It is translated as CASSLETGTNYYEQYF.

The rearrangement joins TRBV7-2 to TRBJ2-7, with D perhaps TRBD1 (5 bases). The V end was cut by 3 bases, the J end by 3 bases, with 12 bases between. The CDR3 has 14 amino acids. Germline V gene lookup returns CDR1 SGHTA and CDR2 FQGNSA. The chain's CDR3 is CASSFRQSVYEQYF. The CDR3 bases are TGTGCCAGCAGCTTCAGACAGAGCGTCTACGAGCAGTACTTC.

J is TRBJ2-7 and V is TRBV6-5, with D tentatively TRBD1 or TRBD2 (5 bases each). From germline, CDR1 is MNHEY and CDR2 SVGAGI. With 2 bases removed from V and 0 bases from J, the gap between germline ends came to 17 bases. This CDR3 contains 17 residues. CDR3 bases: TGTGCCAGCAGTTACGGTGCCGGTGACAGCGGCTCCTACGAGCAGTACTTC. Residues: CASSYGAGDSGSYEQYF.

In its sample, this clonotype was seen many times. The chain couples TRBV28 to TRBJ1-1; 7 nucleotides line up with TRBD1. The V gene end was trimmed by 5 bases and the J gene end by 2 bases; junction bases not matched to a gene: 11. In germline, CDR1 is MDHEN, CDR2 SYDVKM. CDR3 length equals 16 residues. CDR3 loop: CASSPLQRGQNTEAFF. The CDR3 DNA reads TGTGCCAGCAGTCCTCTTCAAAGGGGGCAAAACACTGAAGCTTTCTTT.

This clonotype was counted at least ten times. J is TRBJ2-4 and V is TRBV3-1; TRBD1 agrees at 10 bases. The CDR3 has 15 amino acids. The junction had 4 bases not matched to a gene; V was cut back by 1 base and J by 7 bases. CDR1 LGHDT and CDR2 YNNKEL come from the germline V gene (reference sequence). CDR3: CASSQGTGGINIQYF. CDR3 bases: TGTGCCAGCAGCCAAGGGACAGGGGGAATCAACATTCAGTACTTC.

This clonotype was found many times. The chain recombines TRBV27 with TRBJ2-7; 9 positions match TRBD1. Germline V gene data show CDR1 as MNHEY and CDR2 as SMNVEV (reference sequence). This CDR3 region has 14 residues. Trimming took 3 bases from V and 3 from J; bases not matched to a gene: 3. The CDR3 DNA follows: TGTGCCAGCAGTTTCACGGGACAGGGCTACGAGCAGTACTTC. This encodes CASSFTGQGYEQYF.

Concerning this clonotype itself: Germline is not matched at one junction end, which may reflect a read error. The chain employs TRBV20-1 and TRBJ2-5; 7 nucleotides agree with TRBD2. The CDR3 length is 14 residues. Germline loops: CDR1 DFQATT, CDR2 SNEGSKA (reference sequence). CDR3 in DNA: TGCAGTGCACCGCGACCGGGGGGTGCTGAGACCCAATACTTC. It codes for CSAPRPGGAETQYF.

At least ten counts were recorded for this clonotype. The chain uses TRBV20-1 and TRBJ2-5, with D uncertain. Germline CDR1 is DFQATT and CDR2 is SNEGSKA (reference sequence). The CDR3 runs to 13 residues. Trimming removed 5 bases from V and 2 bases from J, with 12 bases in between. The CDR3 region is CSAGTGPQETQYF. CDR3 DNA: TGCAGTGCTGGCACCGGGCCTCAAGAGACCCAGTACTTC.

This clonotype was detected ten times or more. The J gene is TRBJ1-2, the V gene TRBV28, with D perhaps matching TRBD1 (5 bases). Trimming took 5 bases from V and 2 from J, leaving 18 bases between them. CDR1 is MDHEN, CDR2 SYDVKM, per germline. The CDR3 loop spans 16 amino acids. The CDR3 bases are TGTGCCAGCAGTCCAGGACCCAGGGCTAGAAACTATGGCTACACCTTC. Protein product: CASSPGPRARNYGYTF.

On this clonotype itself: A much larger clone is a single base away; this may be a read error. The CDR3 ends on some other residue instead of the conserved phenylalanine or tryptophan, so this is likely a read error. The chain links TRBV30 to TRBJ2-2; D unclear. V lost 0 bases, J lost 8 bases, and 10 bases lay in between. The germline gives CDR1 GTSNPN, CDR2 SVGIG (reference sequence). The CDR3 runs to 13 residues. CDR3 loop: CAWSVLGWGELFS. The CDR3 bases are TGTGCCTGGAGTGTTTTAGGGTGGGGGGAGCTGTTTTCT.

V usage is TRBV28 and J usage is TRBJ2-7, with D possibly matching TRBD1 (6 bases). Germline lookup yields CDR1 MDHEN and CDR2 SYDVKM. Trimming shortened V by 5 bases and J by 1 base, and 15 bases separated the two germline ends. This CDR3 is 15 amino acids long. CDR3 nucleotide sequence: TGTGCCAGCAGTCAGTACCATGACAGGTCCTACGAGCAGTACTTC. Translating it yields CASSQYHDRSYEQYF.

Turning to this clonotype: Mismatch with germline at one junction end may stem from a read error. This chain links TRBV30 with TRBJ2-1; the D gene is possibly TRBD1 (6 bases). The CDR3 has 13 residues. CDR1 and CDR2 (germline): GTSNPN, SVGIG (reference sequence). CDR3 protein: CAGSGRTGTEQFF. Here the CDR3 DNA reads TGTGCCGGGAGTGGTCGTACAGGGACTGAGCAGTTCTTC.

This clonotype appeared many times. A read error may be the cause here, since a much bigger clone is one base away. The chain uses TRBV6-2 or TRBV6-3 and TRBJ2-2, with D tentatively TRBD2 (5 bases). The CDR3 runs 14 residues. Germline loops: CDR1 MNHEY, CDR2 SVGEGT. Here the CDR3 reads CAGSVNGENGELFF. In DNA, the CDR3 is TGTGCCGGCAGTGTAAATGGGGAGAACGGGGAGCTGTTTTTT.

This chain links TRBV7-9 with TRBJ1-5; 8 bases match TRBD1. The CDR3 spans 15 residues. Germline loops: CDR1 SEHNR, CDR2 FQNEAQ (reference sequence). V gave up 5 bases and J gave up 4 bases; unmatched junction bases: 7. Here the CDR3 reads CASSPVDRENQPQHF. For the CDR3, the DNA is TGTGCCAGCAGCCCCGTGGACAGGGAGAATCAGCCCCAGCATTTT.

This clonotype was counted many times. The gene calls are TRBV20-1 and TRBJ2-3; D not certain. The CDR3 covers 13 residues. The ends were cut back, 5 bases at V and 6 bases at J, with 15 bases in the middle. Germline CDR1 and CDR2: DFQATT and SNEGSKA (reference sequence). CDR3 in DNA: TGCAGTGCTCCCTTTTGGGTAGCCGATACGCAGTATTTT. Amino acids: CSAPFWVADTQYF.

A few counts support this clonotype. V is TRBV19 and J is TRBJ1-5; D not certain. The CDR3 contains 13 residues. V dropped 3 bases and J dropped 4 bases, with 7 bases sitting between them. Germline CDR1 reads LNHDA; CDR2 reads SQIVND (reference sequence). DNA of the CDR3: TGTGCCAGTAGTATCCAGAAAAATCAGCCCCAGCATTTT. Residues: CASSIQKNQPQHF.

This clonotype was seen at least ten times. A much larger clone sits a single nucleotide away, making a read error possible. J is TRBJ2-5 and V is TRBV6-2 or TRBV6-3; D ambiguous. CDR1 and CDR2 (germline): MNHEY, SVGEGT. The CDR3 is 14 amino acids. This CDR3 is CASSGSGRSETQYF. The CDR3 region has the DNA TGCGCCAGCAGTGGGTCCGGCAGGTCAGAGACCCAGTACTTC.

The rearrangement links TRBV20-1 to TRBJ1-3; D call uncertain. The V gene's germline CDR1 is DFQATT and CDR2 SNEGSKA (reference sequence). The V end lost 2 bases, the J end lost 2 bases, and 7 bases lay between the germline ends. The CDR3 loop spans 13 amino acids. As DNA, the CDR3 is TGCAGTGCTAGACCCCTGACTGGAAACACCATATATTTT. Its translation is CSARPLTGNTIYF.

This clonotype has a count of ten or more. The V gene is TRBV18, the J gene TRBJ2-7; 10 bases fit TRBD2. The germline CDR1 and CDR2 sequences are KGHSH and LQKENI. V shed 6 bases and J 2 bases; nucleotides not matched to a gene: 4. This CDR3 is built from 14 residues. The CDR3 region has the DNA TGTGCCAGCTCCGCTAGCGGGGGCCCCTACGAGCAGTACTTC. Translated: CASSASGGPYEQYF.

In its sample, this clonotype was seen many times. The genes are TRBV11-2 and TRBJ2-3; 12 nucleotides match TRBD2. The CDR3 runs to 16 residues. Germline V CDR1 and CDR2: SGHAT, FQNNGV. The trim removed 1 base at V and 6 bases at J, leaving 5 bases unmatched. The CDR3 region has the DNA TGTGCCAGCAGCTTAGGACTAGCGGGGGCCGCGGATACGCAGTATTTT. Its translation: CASSLGLAGAADTQYF. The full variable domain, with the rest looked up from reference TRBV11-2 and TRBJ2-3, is EAGVAQSPRYKIIEKRQSVAFWCNPISGHATLYWYQQILGQGPKLLIQFQNNGVVDDSQLPKDRFSAERLKGVDSTLKIQPAKLEDSAVYLCASSLGLAGAADTQYFGPGTRLTVL.

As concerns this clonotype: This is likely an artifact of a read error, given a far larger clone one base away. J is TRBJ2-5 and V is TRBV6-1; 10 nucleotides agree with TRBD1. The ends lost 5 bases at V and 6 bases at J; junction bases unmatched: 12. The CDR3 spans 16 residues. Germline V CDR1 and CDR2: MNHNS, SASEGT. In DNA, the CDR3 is TGTGCCAGCAGTTCGCCGAAGGGACAGGGGACAAAGACCCAGTACTTC. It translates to CASSSPKGQGTKTQYF.

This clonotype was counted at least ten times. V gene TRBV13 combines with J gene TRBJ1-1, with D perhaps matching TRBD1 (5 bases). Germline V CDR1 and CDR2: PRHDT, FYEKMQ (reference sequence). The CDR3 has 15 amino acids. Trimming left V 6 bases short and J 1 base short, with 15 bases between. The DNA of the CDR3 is TGTGCCAGCAGTACCGCCGGGGCGAGGAACACTGAAGCTTTCTTT. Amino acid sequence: CASSTAGARNTEAFF.

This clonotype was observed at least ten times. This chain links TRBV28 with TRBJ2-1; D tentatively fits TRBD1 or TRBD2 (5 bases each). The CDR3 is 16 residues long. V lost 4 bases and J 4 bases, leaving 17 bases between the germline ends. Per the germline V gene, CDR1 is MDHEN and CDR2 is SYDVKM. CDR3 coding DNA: TGTGCCAGCAGTTCCGGGGCCCACCCCCTTTACAATGAGCAGTTCTTC. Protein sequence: CASSSGAHPLYNEQFF.

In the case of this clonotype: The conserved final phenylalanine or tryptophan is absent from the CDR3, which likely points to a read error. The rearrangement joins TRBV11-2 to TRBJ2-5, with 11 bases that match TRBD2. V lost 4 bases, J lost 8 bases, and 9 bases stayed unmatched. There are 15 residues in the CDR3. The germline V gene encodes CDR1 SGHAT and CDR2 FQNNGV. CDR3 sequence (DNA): TGTGCCAGCAGCTATAGCGGGGGGGCTCGGGAAACCCAGTACCTC. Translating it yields CASSYSGGARETQYL.

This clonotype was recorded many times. CDR3 sequence: CASSSGTGTNTEAFF. CDR3 DNA sequence: TGTGCCAGCAGTTCAGGGACAGGAACCAACACTGAAGCTTTCTTT. The chain has TRBV28 and TRBJ1-1, with 8 bases that match TRBD1. CDR1 is MDHEN, CDR2 SYDVKM, per germline. Trimming cost V 4 bases and J 2 bases; bases outside gene matches: 6. The CDR3 is 15 residues long.

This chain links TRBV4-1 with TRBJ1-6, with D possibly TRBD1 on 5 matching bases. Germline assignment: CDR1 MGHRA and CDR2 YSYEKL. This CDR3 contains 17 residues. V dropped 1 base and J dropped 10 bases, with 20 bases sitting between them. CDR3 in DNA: TGCGCCAGCAGCCAAGGAATGGCCAGGGCGGTAGGATCACCCCTCCACTTT. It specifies CASSQGMARAVGSPLHF.